This TCR beta chain was recovered during a study of cytotoxic CD8 clonotypes in ibrutinib-treated CLL. Study findings and constraints: Sampling times (in sustained-remission versus progressing patients) were not the same. Rare overall, public clonotypes shrank or held steady under therapy. Relative to age-matched healthy donors, clonality at baseline was higher, and it tracked circulating CD8+ T-cell counts.

A note on this clone: Its antigen is undetermined.

This CDR3 spans 15 amino acids. V dropped 2 bases and J dropped 2 bases, with 11 bases sitting between them. Germline lookup yields CDR1 SEHNR and CDR2 FQNEAQ (reference sequence). TCRdb's copy holds only in-frame clones and misses some; the assay was immunoSEQ multiplex PCR. The sample yields 200,000 or so clones, just under 80% seen once. TCR beta library input comprised about 2 micrograms of genomic DNA from cryopreserved PBMCs. The gene calls are TRBV7-9 and TRBJ2-3; no firm D call. The specimen was PBMCs, collected after 12 months of ibrutinib treatment. This TCR derives from a human donor with chronic lymphocytic leukemia. The CDR3 protein is CASSLSYSFTDTQYF. CDR3 DNA: TGTGCCAGCAGCTTAAGTTACAGTTTCACAGATACGCAGTATTTT.